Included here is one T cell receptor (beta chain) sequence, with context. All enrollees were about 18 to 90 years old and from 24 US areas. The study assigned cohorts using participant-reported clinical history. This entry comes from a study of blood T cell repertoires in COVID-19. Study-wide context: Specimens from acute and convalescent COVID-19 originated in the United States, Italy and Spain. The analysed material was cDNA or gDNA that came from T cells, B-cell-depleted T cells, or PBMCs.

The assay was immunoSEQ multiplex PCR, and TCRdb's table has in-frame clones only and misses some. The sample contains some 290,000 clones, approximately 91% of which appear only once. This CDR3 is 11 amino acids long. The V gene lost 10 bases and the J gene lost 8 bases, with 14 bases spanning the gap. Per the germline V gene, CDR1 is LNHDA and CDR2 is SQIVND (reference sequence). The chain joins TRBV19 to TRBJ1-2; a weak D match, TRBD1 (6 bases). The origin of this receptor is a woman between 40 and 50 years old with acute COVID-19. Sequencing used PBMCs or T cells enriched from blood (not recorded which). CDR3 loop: CAIEGVGGYTF. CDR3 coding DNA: TGTGCCATTGAGGGGGTCGGCGGCTACACCTTC.